The 10 T cell receptor beta chains in this list originate from one sample, sequenced in a study of cytomegalovirus exposure and HLA in healthy donors. In the PCR, 60 Vbeta and 13 Jbeta primers were used. Assay used: immunoSEQ multiplex PCR; TCRdb lists only in-frame clones, some missing. The sample shows about 160,000 clones, about 82% of them seen only once. Sequencing was carried out using PBMCs. These receptors all stem from a woman in her thirties in good health and CMV-seropositive.

The rearrangement joins TRBV4-1 to TRBJ2-5; 12 bases align to TRBD2. This CDR3 region has 14 residues. The V gene end was trimmed by 4 bases and the J gene end by 4 bases; junction bases not matched to a gene: 1. Germline values: CDR1 MGHRA, CDR2 YSYEKL. DNA for the CDR3: TGCGCCAGCAGCCCACTAGCGGGGGGAGAGACCCAGTACTTC. It specifies CASSPLAGGETQYF.

The chain uses TRBV4-3 and TRBJ2-3; 7 bases align to TRBD1. The CDR3 is made up of 17 amino acids. Germline V gives CDR1 LGHNA, CDR2 YSLEER. After removal of 0 bases from V and 2 bases from J, the junction contained 8 bases not matched to a gene. The CDR3 DNA sequence: TGCGCCAGCAGCCAAGATCTCAACAGGGGAATCACAGATACGCAGTATTTT. It specifies CASSQDLNRGITDTQYF.

The J gene is TRBJ2-6, the V gene TRBV12-5; a weak D match, TRBD1 (5 bases). The CDR3 is 15 residues long. Germline values: CDR1 LGHNT, CDR2 FRNRAP. The V and J ends lost 2 bases and 2 bases respectively, with 7 bases between them. As DNA, the CDR3 is TGTGCTAGTGGTTTGCGGACAACTGGGGCCAACGTCCTGACTTTC. Its protein is CASGLRTTGANVLTF.

Here the CDR3 reads CASRVEYPGELFF. As DNA, the CDR3 is TGTGCCAGCAGGGTAGAGTACCCCGGGGAGCTGTTTTTT. The V and J genes are TRBV2 and TRBJ2-2; unclear D gene. CDR3 length equals 13 residues. The V gene's germline CDR1 is SNHLY and CDR2 FYNNEI. V shed 6 bases and J shed 6 bases, with 11 bases lying between them.

This chain links TRBV29-1 with TRBJ2-6; 7 nucleotides agree with TRBD1. Germline V gives CDR1 SQVTM, CDR2 ANQGSEA. The V and J ends lost 4 bases and 4 bases, in that order; junction bases with no gene match: 10. The CDR3 length is 16 residues. In nucleotides, the CDR3 is TGCAGCGTTGGAAGACAGGGTGATACCGGGGCCAACGTCCTGACTTTC. Encoded protein: CSVGRQGDTGANVLTF.

V is TRBV19 and J is TRBJ2-6, with no clear D. Germline CDR1 reads LNHDA; CDR2 reads SQIVND (reference sequence). The V and J ends lost 5 bases and 4 bases respectively, with 6 bases between them. The CDR3 is 13 residues long. The CDR3 nucleotides are TGTGCCAGTAGTCTACCCGGGGCCAACGTCCTGACTTTC. Its translation is CASSLPGANVLTF.

V usage is TRBV5-1 and J usage is TRBJ2-1; perhaps TRBD2 as D (7 bases). Trimming removed 6 bases at V and 3 bases at J, with 19 bases between. The CDR3 is made up of 16 amino acids. CDR1 and CDR2 from the germline V gene are SGHRS and YFSETQ. The CDR3 DNA sequence: TGCGCCAGCAAACCAGTCGGGGGGCCGGGCTACAATGAGCAGTTCTTC. This gives the protein CASKPVGGPGYNEQFF.

This chain uses TRBV27 with TRBJ1-2; D call uncertain. V lost 3 bases and J lost 4, with 12 bases in between. Germline CDR1 and CDR2: MNHEY and SMNVEV (reference sequence). The CDR3 contains 14 residues. For the CDR3, the DNA is TGTGCCAGCAGTTTTCTAGCACGGGGCTATGGCTACACCTTC. It yields the protein CASSFLARGYGYTF.

The V call is TRBV4-3, the J call TRBJ1-1, with TRBD1 as a possible D gene (5 bases). Trimming shortened V by 0 bases and J by 1 base, and 9 bases separated the two germline ends. CDR1 and CDR2 (germline): LGHNA, YSLEER. The length of the CDR3 is 15 residues. Here the CDR3 DNA reads TGCGCCAGCAGCCAAGATTGGGGCAGGAACACTGAAGCTTTCTTT. This codes for CASSQDWGRNTEAFF.

This clone was observed a few times. The chain uses TRBV7-9 and TRBJ1-5, with unresolved D. CDR3 length: 12 residues. V lost 1 base, J lost 6 bases, and 4 bases lay in between. Germline loops: CDR1 SEHNR, CDR2 FQNEAQ (reference sequence). Here the CDR3 DNA reads TGTGCCAGCAGCTTAGACGGTCAGCCCCAGCATTTT. This gives the protein CASSLDGQPQHF.